Presented here are 7 T cell receptor beta chains from one specimen sequenced in a study of blood T cell repertoires in COVID-19. Sequenced by immunoSEQ multiplex PCR; TCRdb stores in-frame clones only, minus some. The table shows some 350,000 clones, with 88% occurring only once. The specimen was peripheral blood. The receptors originated from a woman between 70 and 85 years old with COVID-19, enrolled during active disease.

V and J are TRBV3-1 (or the pseudogene TRBV3-2) and TRBJ1-1, with 7 bases aligning to TRBD1. Germline V CDR1 and CDR2: LGHDT, YNNKEL (reference sequence). The CDR3 consists of 16 residues. V trimming: 2 bases; J trimming: 3 bases; junction bases outside the gene matches: 9. The CDR3 sequence is CASSQPTDRDHTEAFF. The DNA for the CDR3 is TGTGCCAGCAGCCAACCTACCGACAGGGATCACACTGAAGCTTTCTTT.

This clone occurred many times. The chain is built from TRBV20-1 and TRBJ2-5, with 8 bases fitting TRBD2. With V trimmed by 3 bases and J by 5 bases, 8 bases remained unmatched. From germline, CDR1 is DFQATT and CDR2 SNEGSKA (reference sequence). The CDR3 has 14 amino acids. The CDR3 DNA reads as TGCAGTGCTAGTGCTGCGGGGGGCCGGGAGACCCAGTACTTC. Amino acid sequence: CSASAAGGRETQYF.

The gene calls are TRBV5-4 and TRBJ2-3; 12 nucleotides match TRBD1. The CDR3 has 16 residues. Trimming cost V 2 bases and J 2 bases; bases outside gene matches: 3. Germline V lookup: CDR1 SGHNT, CDR2 YYREEE (reference sequence). CDR3 DNA sequence: TGTGCCAGCAGCTTCCCGGGACAGGGGGCCACAGATACGCAGTATTTT. It specifies CASSFPGQGATDTQYF.

CDR3 amino acids: CASGGSTDTQYF. The CDR3 nucleotides are TGTGCCAGCGGCGGGAGCACAGATACGCAGTATTTT. The chain is built from TRBV2 and TRBJ2-3; weak D call: TRBD2 (5 bases). V shed 8 bases and J shed 0 bases, with 6 bases lying between them. Germline loops: CDR1 SNHLY, CDR2 FYNNEI. CDR3 size: 12 residues. Together with reference TRBV2 and TRBJ2-3, the CDR3 gives the full variable domain: EPEVTQTPSHQVTQMGQEVILRCVPISNHLYFYWYRQILGQKVEFLVSFYNNEISEKSEIFDDQFSVERPDGSNFTLKIRSTKLEDSAMYFCASGGSTDTQYFGPGTRLTVL.

The chain is built from TRBV11-3 and TRBJ1-4; a possible D gene is TRBD1 (5 bases). Germline CDR1 and CDR2: SGHNT and YENEEA. The CDR3 has 13 residues. The germline V and J ends were trimmed by 6 bases and 7 bases, with 12 bases remaining between them. The CDR3 protein is CASSGGGCEKLFF. For the CDR3, the DNA is TGTGCCAGCAGTGGGGGGGGTTGTGAAAAACTGTTTTTT. Based on the CDR3 plus reference TRBV11-3 and TRBJ1-4, the full variable domain is EAGVVQSPRYKIIEKKQPVAFWCNPISGHNTLYWYLQNLGQGPELLIRYENEEAVDDSQLPKDRFSAERLKGVDSTLKIQPAELGDSAVYLCASSGGGCEKLFFGSGTQLSVL.

CDR3 DNA sequence: TGTGCCAGCAGCCCGAGGTCTGCAGGACTAGCTACGGCCCAGTACTTC. Protein product: CASSPRSAGLATAQYF. This chain links TRBV7-2 with TRBJ2-5; 8 bases are a match to TRBD2. V lost 5 bases, J lost 9 bases, and 17 bases stayed unmatched. This CDR3 contains 16 residues. Germline CDR1 is SGHTA and CDR2 is FQGNSA.

The CDR3 nucleotides are TGTGCCAGCAGCTTGAGGGGGGGTGGGTATACGCAGTATTTT. Its protein product is CASSLRGGGYTQYF. The chain couples TRBV5-8 to TRBJ2-3, with D perhaps TRBD2 (7 bases). CDR1 and CDR2 (germline): SGHTS, YDEGEE. V was cut by 1 base and J by 7 bases, with 13 bases left in between. The CDR3 has 14 residues.